Presented here are 27 T cell receptor beta chains from one specimen sequenced in a study of blood T cell repertoires in COVID-19. Profiling relied on immunoSEQ multiplex PCR, and the TCRdb table lists in-frame clones only, not all of them. The sample lists 300,000 or so clones; 85% to 90% were seen once. The source material was peripheral blood. The receptors derive from a woman in her 30s with COVID-19, enrolled during active disease.

V gene TRBV25-1 combines with J gene TRBJ2-2; 7 bases line up with TRBD1. CDR1 MGHDK and CDR2 SYGVNS come from the germline V gene. The CDR3 is 16 amino acids. The V gene end was trimmed by 6 bases and the J gene end by 1 base; junction bases not matched to a gene: 8. The CDR3 sequence: CASSVARQGNTGELFF. The CDR3 DNA reads TGTGCCAGCAGCGTGGCGAGACAGGGGAACACCGGGGAGCTGTTTTTT.

The genes are TRBV6-1 and TRBJ1-3; D not certain. This CDR3 region has 15 residues. CDR1 MNHNS and CDR2 SASEGT come from the germline V gene. V lost 2 bases and J 0 bases, leaving 8 bases between the germline ends. The CDR3 is CASSEREHSGNTIYF. CDR3 nucleotide sequence: TGTGCCAGCAGTGAACGGGAGCACTCTGGAAACACCATATATTTT.

The chain uses TRBV29-1 and TRBJ1-1; tentative D call: TRBD1 (6 bases). The V gene's germline CDR1 is SQVTM and CDR2 ANQGSEA. V was trimmed by 2 bases and J by 1 base, leaving 8 bases between them. The CDR3 contains 13 residues. In DNA, the CDR3 is TGCAGCGTTGAAAGGGGGGGGAACACTGAAGCTTTCTTT. It encodes CSVERGGNTEAFF.

This clone was observed many times. J is TRBJ1-1 and V is TRBV7-9; unclear D gene. The CDR3 covers 14 residues. Germline lookup yields CDR1 SEHNR and CDR2 FQNEAQ (reference sequence). V shed 6 bases and J shed 11 bases, with 22 bases lying between them. The CDR3 bases are TGTGCCAGCAGTTCAGAAGTACTACTCCTCTACGCTTTCTTT. Encoded protein: CASSSEVLLLYAFF.

The CDR3 is CASSYRNTQLLEQYF. CDR3 nucleotides: TGTGCCAGCAGTTACCGCAATACACAACTATTAGAGCAGTACTTC. The chain uses TRBV27 and TRBJ2-7; no clear D gene. Germline CDR1 MNHEY, CDR2 SMNVEV (reference sequence). Trimming left V 4 bases short and J 7 bases short, with 20 bases between. The CDR3 runs to 15 residues.

The CDR3 bases are TGTGCCAGTAGTAAAGGGGGGGGGTCGGATCAGCCCCAGCATTTT. Amino acid sequence: CASSKGGGSDQPQHF. The chain employs TRBV19 and TRBJ1-5, with D possibly being TRBD1 (6 bases). Germline V CDR1 and CDR2: LNHDA, SQIVND (reference sequence). The CDR3 extends over 15 amino acids. Trimming shortened V by 4 bases and J by 5 bases, and 15 bases separated the two germline ends. Variable domain in full (rest from reference TRBV19 and TRBJ1-5): DGGITQSPKYLFRKEGQNVTLSCEQNLNHDAMYWYRQDPGQGLRLIYYSQIVNDFQKGDIAEGYSVSREKKESFPLTVTSAQKNPTAFYLCASSKGGGSDQPQHFGDGTRLSIL.

This clone came up a few times. V is TRBV21-1 and J is TRBJ1-2; the D call in the table, TRBD1, was not verified against the DNA. TRBV21-1 is recorded as a pseudogene. This CDR3 is built from 16 residues. This CDR3 reads CASKDRGLRSNYGYTF. For the CDR3, the DNA is TGTGCCAGCAAGGACAGGGGGCTAAGATCTAACTATGGCTACACCTTC.

The rearrangement links TRBV2 to TRBJ1-1; D gene uncertain. The germline V and J ends were trimmed by 3 bases and 8 bases, with 16 bases remaining between them. Germline CDR1 is SNHLY and CDR2 is FYNNEI. The CDR3 extends over 14 amino acids. DNA for the CDR3: TGTGCCAGCAGTGATCAAGGACTAGGCAAGGAAGCTTTCTTT. Translating it yields CASSDQGLGKEAFF.

V and J are TRBV5-6 and TRBJ2-7; TRBD2 matches 7 bases. The trim removed 0 bases at V and 4 bases at J, leaving 4 bases unmatched. Germline V CDR1 and CDR2: SGHDT, YYEEEE. The CDR3 has 14 residues. The CDR3 nucleotides read TGTGCCAGCAGCTTGGGGGGAGGGAGATACGAGCAGTACTTC. Encoded protein: CASSLGGGRYEQYF.

V and J are TRBV11-2 and TRBJ1-1; 7 bases line up with TRBD1. Germline assignment: CDR1 SGHAT and CDR2 FQNNGV. CDR3 length: 13 amino acids. Germline trimming cut 3 bases from V and 3 bases from J; bases unmatched to any gene: 1. CDR3 nucleotides: TGTGCCAGCAGCTTGACAGGGCACACTGAAGCTTTCTTT. It specifies CASSLTGHTEAFF.

This clone has just one count. The chain joins TRBV5-1 to TRBJ2-3; maybe TRBD2 (5 bases). The CDR3 is made up of 12 amino acids. V was clipped by 4 bases and J by 6 bases, with 9 bases between them. The germline gives CDR1 SGHRS, CDR2 YFSETQ. In nucleotides, the CDR3 is TGCGCCAGCAGCCCGGACTTCGATACGCAGTATTTT. Encoded protein: CASSPDFDTQYF.

The V gene is TRBV7-9, the J gene TRBJ2-1; 10 positions match TRBD2. After removal of 4 bases from V and 5 bases from J, the junction contained 8 bases not matched to a gene. Germline V CDR1 and CDR2: SEHNR, FQNEAQ (reference sequence). CDR3 length: 16 amino acids. CDR3 sequence: CASSWLGLASNNEQFF. In DNA form, the CDR3 reads TGTGCCAGCAGCTGGCTGGGACTAGCGAGCAACAATGAGCAGTTCTTC. Variable domain in full (rest from reference TRBV7-9 and TRBJ2-1): DTGVSQNPRHKITKRGQNVTFRCDPISEHNRLYWYRQTLGQGPEFLTYFQNEAQLEKSRLLSDRFSAERPKGSFSTLEIQRTEQGDSAMYLCASSWLGLASNNEQFFGPGTRLTVL.

The rearrangement joins TRBV5-4 to TRBJ1-4; 10 bases agree with TRBD1. This CDR3 comprises 15 residues. V was clipped by 3 bases and J by 7 bases; unmatched bases: 6. CDR1 and CDR2 (germline): SGHNT, YYREEE (reference sequence). The CDR3 sequence: CASSSRQGASEKLFF. The DNA for the CDR3 is TGTGCCAGCAGCTCGCGACAGGGGGCAAGTGAAAAACTGTTTTTT.

This chain connects TRBV28 to TRBJ1-1; TRBD1 is a possible D gene (5 bases). Trimming removed 3 bases at V and 4 bases at J, with 15 bases between. The CDR3 consists of 15 residues. Germline V gives CDR1 MDHEN, CDR2 SYDVKM. The CDR3 here is CASSLDKGLSTEAFF. The CDR3 bases are TGTGCCAGCAGTTTGGATAAGGGGCTGAGCACTGAAGCTTTCTTT.

This clone has a single count. The rearrangement uses TRBV3-1 (or the pseudogene TRBV3-2) and TRBJ2-3; TRBD2 might be the D (6 bases). The CDR3 is 18 amino acids. V was clipped by 3 bases and J by 0 bases, with 19 bases between them. Germline V lookup: CDR1 LGHDT, CDR2 YNNKEL (reference sequence). The CDR3 coding sequence is TGTGCCAGCAGCCAGGTGGCGTTGGGGGGAGCTAGCACAGATACGCAGTATTTT. It yields the protein CASSQVALGGASTDTQYF.

The gene calls are TRBV7-8 and TRBJ2-4, with 9 bases identical to TRBD1. This CDR3 has 17 residues. Germline-derived CDR1 and CDR2 are SGHVS and FQNEAQ. The junction had 8 bases not matched to a gene; V was cut back by 4 bases and J by 1 base. The CDR3 region has the DNA TGTGCCAGCAGCTCCCGTCCCGGGACAGGGGCCAAAAACATTCAGTACTTC. This sequence encodes CASSSRPGTGAKNIQYF.

The V call is TRBV18, the J call TRBJ1-4; 8 nucleotides match TRBD1. CDR1 is KGHSH and CDR2 is LQKENI in the germline V gene. CDR3 length: 16 amino acids. J was trimmed by 0 bases and V by 5 bases; bases with no gene match: 5. CDR3 nucleotide sequence: TGTGCCAGCTCATCCGGGACAGGCCCAACTAATGAAAAACTGTTTTTT. Protein product: CASSSGTGPTNEKLFF. Full variable domain (outside the CDR3, taken from reference TRBV18 and TRBJ1-4): NAGVMQNPRHLVRRRGQEARLRCSPMKGHSHVYWYRQLPEEGLKFMVYLQKENIIDESGMPKERFSAEFPKEGPSILRIQQVVRGDSAAYFCASSSGTGPTNEKLFFGSGTQLSVL.

This chain connects TRBV5-5 to TRBJ1-1; no clear D gene. From germline, CDR1 is SGHKS and CDR2 YYEKEE (reference sequence). The CDR3 loop spans 15 amino acids. V was shortened by 1 base and J by 0 bases, with 10 bases between the two germline ends. The CDR3 nucleotides are TGTGCCAGCAGCTTGCACTCCGGGATGAACACTGAAGCTTTCTTT. Amino acids: CASSLHSGMNTEAFF.

A single count supports this clone. J is TRBJ1-2 and V is TRBV2, with D possibly being TRBD1 (5 bases). Germline assignment: CDR1 SNHLY and CDR2 FYNNEI. The CDR3 contains 13 residues. With 5 bases removed from V and 1 base from J, the gap between germline ends came to 8 bases. The CDR3 loop reads CASSSGINYGYTF. CDR3 DNA sequence: TGTGCCAGCAGTTCAGGGATTAACTATGGCTACACCTTC.

The CDR3, as DNA: TGTGCCAGCAGCTTGGCAGGACAGGGGGTCTACGAGCAGTACTTC. It is translated as CASSLAGQGVYEQYF. This chain uses TRBV5-6 with TRBJ2-7, with 10 positions matching TRBD1. The germline CDR1 and CDR2 sequences are SGHDT and YYEEEE. Trimming at V came to 0 bases and at J to 3 bases, leaving 3 bases not matched to a gene. This CDR3 region has 15 residues.

The genes are TRBV2 and TRBJ2-1; 7 positions match TRBD2. The CDR3 has 16 amino acids. V gave up 6 bases and J gave up 10 bases; unmatched junction bases: 18. CDR1 and CDR2 (germline): SNHLY, FYNNEI. The CDR3 spells CASSFTGLVPEGEQFF. CDR3 DNA: TGTGCCAGCAGCTTCACCGGACTAGTCCCAGAGGGGGAGCAGTTCTTC.

The rearrangement joins TRBV30 to TRBJ2-1; no clear D. Germline CDR1 and CDR2: GTSNPN and SVGIG (reference sequence). The CDR3 is 11 amino acids. V lost 5 bases and J lost 9, with 11 bases in between. The CDR3 region is CAWDSVGEQFF. The CDR3 nucleotides are TGTGCCTGGGACTCTGTCGGTGAGCAGTTCTTC.

This clone was detected once. This rearrangement joins TRBV5-8 to TRBJ1-2; D might be TRBD1 (5 bases). Germline CDR1 and CDR2: SGHTS and YDEGEE. Trimming took 3 bases from V and 8 from J, leaving 17 bases between them. The CDR3 covers 14 residues. In nucleotides, the CDR3 is TGTGCCAGCAGCTCCAAGACGGGAGGGGAGGGCTACACCTTC. Translation gives CASSSKTGGEGYTF.

J is TRBJ2-1 and V is TRBV29-1, with 10 bases fitting TRBD2. Per germline, CDR1 SQVTM and CDR2 ANQGSEA. The CDR3 is 16 amino acids. Losses at the gene ends were 2 bases for V and 0 bases for J; bases not matched to a gene: 4. The CDR3 reads CSVELAGELSYNEQFF. CDR3 DNA: TGCAGCGTTGAACTAGCGGGAGAGCTCTCCTACAATGAGCAGTTCTTC.

The rearrangement uses TRBV6-1 and TRBJ1-5; the match to TRBD1 covers 11 bases. V dropped 3 bases and J dropped 5; count of bases not matched to a gene: 15. CDR1 MNHNS and CDR2 SASEGT come from the germline V gene. The CDR3 is 19 residues long. The CDR3: CASSEGLAAGQGEYQPQHF. DNA for the CDR3: TGTGCCAGCAGTGAGGGTTTGGCGGCGGGACAGGGGGAGTATCAGCCCCAGCATTTT.

The V and J genes are TRBV5-4 and TRBJ2-7; 11 positions agree with TRBD1. This CDR3 is built from 15 residues. V lost 4 bases, J lost 3 bases, and 6 bases stayed unmatched. Germline-derived CDR1 and CDR2 are SGHNT and YYREEE (reference sequence). CDR3 bases: TGTGCCAGCAGCGCTGGGACAGGGGGAGGCTACGAGCAGTACTTC. Amino acids: CASSAGTGGGYEQYF.

V and J are TRBV14 and TRBJ1-2; TRBD1 aligns across 7 bases. CDR1 and CDR2 (germline): SGHDN, FVKESK. CDR3 length equals 13 residues. Trimming took 4 bases from V and 8 from J; bases not matched to a gene: 7. Written as DNA, the CDR3 is TGTGCCAGCAGCCTGGGACAGTCCCCCGGCTACACCTTC. Translating it yields CASSLGQSPGYTF.